This is a list of T cell receptor beta chains from one sample in a study of breast tumors, draining lymph nodes, adjacent tissues. TCRdb processed the multiplex PCR reads anew with MiXCR; each CDR3 protein has one entry. Among roughly 260,000 distinct CDR3 sequences listed, around 30% were seen once. The sequenced sample was axillary lymph node tissue. These TCRs come from a female donor with breast cancer. Some clones in this sample may be carry-over from other donors' samples. Both conserved end residues are part of each CDR3. The D gene is left open where the match is weak. Size is stated for part of the rows, as once, few or many counts, or as a class when the clone is expanded.

>TRBJ2-7|NA|few|TRBV18
TGTGCCAGCTCACCAGGGGGCAACTCCTACGAGCAGTACTTC
CASSPGGNSYEQYF
>TRBJ2-3|TRBD2|many|TRBV19
TGTGCCAGTAGGCGAGGACTAGCAGGAATCACAGATACGCAGTATTTT
CASRRGLAGITDTQYF
>TRBJ1-2|TRBD1|few|TRBV10-3
TGTGCCATCAGTGCAGGACAGGGGTATGGCTACACCTTC
CAISAGQGYGYTF
>TRBJ2-1|NA|few|TRBV5-1
TGCGCCAGCAGCTTGAATAGCGCCGGTGAGCAGTTCTTC
CASSLNSAGEQFF
>TRBJ2-7|NA|many|TRBV5-1
TGCGCCAGCAGCTTGGTAGGGGAGCCCTACGAGCAGTACTTC
CASSLVGEPYEQYF
>TRBJ1-1|TRBD1|NA|TRBV19
TGTGCCAGTAGTGTTCGGGACAGGGAGGCAGCTTTCTTT
CASSVRDREAAFF
>TRBJ2-7|TRBD2|NA|TRBV6-1
TGTGCCAGCAGTTACTCGCTAGCGGGCCACTACGAGCAGTACTTC
CASSYSLAGHYEQYF
>TRBJ2-7|NA|NA|TRBV14
TGTGCCAGCAGCAGGGTCGGCGAGCAGTACTTC
CASSRVGEQYF
>TRBJ2-1|NA|NA|TRBV6-6
TGTGCCAGCAGTTATCTGATTACTAGCTCCCATGAGCAGCTCTTC
CASSYLITSSHEQLF
>TRBJ2-6|NA|many|TRBV29-1
TGCAGCGTACACTCCGGGACAAGAGGGGCCAACGTCCTGACTTTC
CSVHSGTRGANVLTF
>TRBJ1-3|NA|once|TRBV25-1
TGTGCCAGCAGTGGACAGCCCGACCGTGGAAACACCATATATTTT
CASSGQPDRGNTIYF
>TRBJ2-7|NA|once|TRBV7-9
TGTGCCAGCAGTTCCGGGATGTCAGGCGAGCAGTACTTC
CASSSGMSGEQYF
>TRBJ2-3|TRBD2|few|TRBV4-2
TGTGCCAGCAGCCAAGATTCGGGGGGGGGAGATACGCAGTATTTT
CASSQDSGGGDTQYF
>TRBJ2-1|NA|many|TRBV19
TGTGCCAGTCAACAGGTCAGCTCCTACAATGAGCAGTTCTTC
CASQQVSSYNEQFF
>TRBJ1-2|NA|many|TRBV9
TGTGCCAGCAGCGAGGACACATTTCATGGCTACACCTTC
CASSEDTFHGYTF
>TRBJ2-2|NA|NA|TRBV6-1
TGTGCCAGCATCCTCACGGGGCTTCTCACCGGGGAGCTGTTTTTT
CASILTGLLTGELFF
>TRBJ2-3|TRBD2|NA|TRBV7-8
TGTGCCAGCAGCCCACAGGACGGGACTAGCGTCAATGAGCAGTATTTT
CASSPQDGTSVNEQYF
>TRBJ2-5|TRBD2|NA|TRBV5-1
TGCGCCAGCAACGCGGGACTAGCGGAGACCCAGTACTTC
CASNAGLAETQYF
>TRBJ1-6|NA|many|TRBV28
TGTGCCAGCAGTCCCCTTGGTTCACCCCTCCACTTT
CASSPLGSPLHF
>TRBJ1-5|NA|many|TRBV5-5
TGTGCCAGCAGCACCTCGCCGCTGGAGTTTGGCAATCAGCCCCAGCATTTT
CASSTSPLEFGNQPQHF
>TRBJ2-2|NA|many|TRBV2
TGTGCCAACCTGGGACTCCGGAACACCGGGGAGCTGTTTTTT
CANLGLRNTGELFF
>TRBJ2-7|TRBD2|many|TRBV7-2
TGTGCCAGCAGCCGGACTAGATCGGGAGGCGAGCAGTACTTC
CASSRTRSGGEQYF
>TRBJ1-2|TRBD1|many|TRBV20-1
TGCAGTGCTACCCTTCCGGGACAGATAAGGGCCAACTATGGCTACACCTTC
CSATLPGQIRANYGYTF
>TRBJ2-2|TRBD2|NA|TRBV11-2
TGTGCCAGCAGCTTACTTAGCGGGGCTAACACCGGGGAGCTGTTTTTT
CASSLLSGANTGELFF
>TRBJ2-7|TRBD2|NA|TRBV5-1
TGCGCCAGCAGCCCTAGCGGGAGCTCCTACTACGAGCAGTACTTC
CASSPSGSSYYEQYF
>TRBJ2-7|TRBD2|many|TRBV4-1
TGCGCCAGCAGCCGCGGTGCACTAGCGGAGGGGTCCTACGAGCAGTACTTC
CASSRGALAEGSYEQYF
>TRBJ2-2|TRBD1|few|TRBV6-6
TGTGCCAGCAGTCACCCCGGACAGGGAAGAGGCTCCGGGGAGCTGTTTTTT
CASSHPGQGRGSGELFF
>TRBJ2-3|NA|many|TRBV24-1
TGTGCCACCAGTGTACTTGTAGCCACAGATACGCAGTATTTT
CATSVLVATDTQYF
>TRBJ2-3|NA|NA|TRBV3-1
TGTGCCAGCAGCCTCGGGACTTCGAAAACAGATACGCAGTATTTT
CASSLGTSKTDTQYF
>TRBJ2-1|NA|many|TRBV29-1
TGCAGCGCCGACAGCTCCTACAATGAGCAGTTCTTC
CSADSSYNEQFF
>TRBJ2-1|TRBD2|few|TRBV11-3
TGTGCCAGCAACCCGGGACTAGCGGCATACAATGAGCAGTTCTTC
CASNPGLAAYNEQFF
>TRBJ2-7|NA|many|TRBV9
TGTGCCAGCAGCCTCACAGGGTCGAGGGCCGAGCAGTACTTC
CASSLTGSRAEQYF
>TRBJ1-2|NA|NA|TRBV4-2
TGTGCCAGCAGCCAAGGGGGGAACTATGACTACACCTTC
CASSQGGNYDYTF
>TRBJ1-2|NA|NA|TRBV28
TGTGCCAGCAGTTTAGATCTCGGACAGATGGCTAACTATGGCTACACCTTC
CASSLDLGQMANYGYTF
>TRBJ2-7|TRBD1|many|TRBV20-1
TGCAGTGCTATTGGACAGGGGAGCTCCTACGAGCAGTACTTC
CSAIGQGSSYEQYF
>TRBJ2-2|NA|many|TRBV9
TGTGCCAGCAGCGTAGTAAGCGGGTCCGCGAACACCGGGGAGCTGTTTTTT
CASSVVSGSANTGELFF
>TRBJ2-7|TRBD2|many|TRBV11-2
TGTGCCAGCAGCCCTAACCCTCTCTCTAGCGGGAGATACGAGCAGTACTTC
CASSPNPLSSGRYEQYF
>TRBJ2-7|TRBD1|few|TRBV20-1
TGCAGTGCAGACCGGGACAGGGTCCCCTCCGAGCAGCACTTC
CSADRDRVPSEQHF
>TRBJ2-2|TRBD1|NA|TRBV27
TGTGCCAGCAGTCGGTCTACCGGGACAGGGAACACCGGGGAGCTGTTTTTT
CASSRSTGTGNTGELFF
>TRBJ2-3|TRBD2|many|TRBV10-3
TGTGCCATCAGTGTCCTGGCGGGAGGCCCTGGGAGCACAGATACGCAGTATTTT
CAISVLAGGPGSTDTQYF
>TRBJ2-3|NA|many|TRBV20-1
TGCAGTGAGGGTGGGGGAGCCGCAGATACGCAGTATTTT
CSEGGGAADTQYF
>TRBJ2-3|NA|NA|TRBV4-2
TGTGCCAGCAGCCTGACTAGACACACAGATACGCTGTATTTT
CASSLTRHTDTLYF
>TRBJ2-5|TRBD2|NA|TRBV10-1
TGTGCCAGCAGCCAGACGCGGGAGGGGACCCAGTACTTC
CASSQTREGTQYF
>TRBJ2-1|NA|many|TRBV7-6
TGTGCCAGCAGCTTAGCCTCAGAATACAATGAGCAGTTCTTC
CASSLASEYNEQFF